This T cell receptor (beta chain) was identified in a study of T cells after yellow fever vaccination. Study-level points and caveats: Post-booster samples contained most primary-vaccination clones (more than 95% CD4, roughly 88% CD8). Abundant bulk-derived clonotypes could contaminate FACS-sorted repertoires. Few clonotypes appeared in both CD4 and CD8 compartments. A faster peak, day 5 versus 15, was reached by the weaker secondary response.

This clonotype was seen just once. Its antigen is not identified. Germline assignment: CDR1 LNHDA and CDR2 SQIVND (reference sequence). The ends lost 5 bases at V and 9 bases at J; junction bases unmatched: 6. The CDR3 length is 13 residues. TCRdb called the 5' RACE reads again in MiXCR, with one record for every CDR3 protein. The sample yields roughly 520,000 distinct CDR3 sequences, just over 20% seen once. The clonotype was recovered from a man aged 18 to 35 who received the YFV17D yellow fever vaccine. V usage is TRBV19 and J usage is TRBJ2-1; 8 bases align to TRBD1. This sample comprised PBMCs, obtained about 21 days after the first yellow fever vaccination. In nucleotides, the CDR3 is TGTGCCAGTAGTGGCAGGGGGCTAAGTGAGCAGTTCTTC. As protein: CASSGRGLSEQFF.